The 28 T cell receptor beta chains in this list originate from one sample, sequenced in a study of blood T cell repertoires in COVID-19. Sequenced by immunoSEQ multiplex PCR; TCRdb stores in-frame clones only, minus some. The table lists roughly 150,000 clones, 70% to 85% of them singletons. The specimen sequenced was peripheral blood. These receptors came from a woman in her forties or fifties with acute or convalescent COVID-19.

The chain recombines TRBV4-2 with TRBJ2-1; possible D gene TRBD1, 6 bases. V lost 4 bases to trimming and J lost 1 base, with 14 bases between them. Germline V gene lookup returns CDR1 LGHNA and CDR2 YNFKEQ. The CDR3 sequence is 16 residues long. CDR3 sequence reads: CASSRYAGASYNEQFF. CDR3 nucleotide sequence: TGTGCCAGCAGCCGCTACGCAGGGGCGTCCTACAATGAGCAGTTCTTC.

This sequence joins TRBV18 and TRBJ2-2; a possible D gene is TRBD1 (6 bases). The CDR3 loop spans 13 amino acids. Trimming removed 6 bases at V and 6 bases at J, with 11 bases between. CDR1 and CDR2 from the germline V gene are KGHSH and LQKENI. The CDR3 DNA reads as TGTGCCAGCTCCCAGGGGTCCGCCGGGGAGCTGTTTTTT. Its translation: CASSQGSAGELFF.

This chain links TRBV5-1 with TRBJ1-1, with 11 bases lining up with TRBD1. Trimming cost V 3 bases and J 3 bases; bases outside gene matches: 1. Germline-derived CDR1 and CDR2 are SGHRS and YFSETQ. The CDR3 loop spans 14 amino acids. In nucleotides, the CDR3 is TGCGCCAGCAGCTGGGGACAGGGGGACACTGAAGCTTTCTTT. This sequence encodes CASSWGQGDTEAFF.

Concerning this clone: Other DNA sequences of this sample code for an identical CDR3. This chain uses TRBV11-2 with TRBJ2-2; D is uncertain. CDR1 SGHAT and CDR2 FQNNGV come from the germline V gene. V was trimmed by 5 bases and J by 8 bases, leaving 12 bases between them. CDR3 length equals 13 residues. DNA for the CDR3: TGTGCCAGCAGCCCGCGAGAGGCTGGGGAGCTGTTTTTT. Amino acid sequence: CASSPREAGELFF.

V usage is TRBV18 and J usage is TRBJ2-2, with TRBD1 identical over 8 bases. The CDR3 length is 15 residues. The germline gives CDR1 KGHSH, CDR2 LQKENI. V dropped 3 bases and J dropped 4; count of bases not matched to a gene: 4. The CDR3 coding sequence is TGTGCCAGCTCACCCGCAGGGGGCCGCACCGGGGAGCTGTTTTTT. This gives the protein CASSPAGGRTGELFF. Full variable domain (missing parts from reference TRBV18 and TRBJ2-2): NAGVMQNPRHLVRRRGQEARLRCSPMKGHSHVYWYRQLPEEGLKFMVYLQKENIIDESGMPKERFSAEFPKEGPSILRIQQVVRGDSAAYFCASSPAGGRTGELFFGEGSRLTVL.

The J gene is TRBJ1-2, the V gene TRBV4-3; 8 positions agree with TRBD1. With 4 bases clipped from V and 0 bases from J, the junction kept 7 bases outside the gene matches. The CDR3 runs to 16 residues. Germline CDR1 and CDR2: LGHNA and YSLEER. CDR3 amino acids: CASSLGQGASNYGYTF. The CDR3 DNA sequence: TGCGCCAGCAGCCTTGGACAGGGCGCCTCTAACTATGGCTACACCTTC.

The chain uses TRBV19 and TRBJ1-1; D may be TRBD1 (5 bases). Trimming stripped 1 base from V and 3 bases from J, with 12 bases between. The germline V gene encodes CDR1 LNHDA and CDR2 SQIVND (reference sequence). The CDR3 spans 15 residues. In DNA form, the CDR3 reads TGTGCCAGTAGTATAGGTCCAGGGACTTACACTGAAGCTTTCTTT. This gives the protein CASSIGPGTYTEAFF.

The rearrangement uses TRBV9 and TRBJ2-5; weak D call: TRBD2 (5 bases). Germline V lookup: CDR1 SGDLS, CDR2 YYNGEE. V lost 0 bases to trimming and J lost 3 bases, with 15 bases between them. The CDR3 totals 16 residues. The CDR3 sequence: CASSVGFAGGEETQYF. The CDR3 DNA sequence: TGTGCCAGCAGCGTAGGTTTTGCGGGCGGCGAAGAGACCCAGTACTTC.

The V call is TRBV7-2, the J call TRBJ2-1, with D unresolved. The CDR3 has 17 amino acids. With 5 bases removed from V and 3 bases from J, the gap between germline ends came to 20 bases. The germline V gene has CDR1 SGHTA and CDR2 FQGNSA. The CDR3 DNA reads TGTGCCAGCAGCCCCACCCGCCCCGGTGTCTACTACAATGAGCAGTTCTTC. Translating gives CASSPTRPGVYYNEQFF.

This chain joins TRBV11-2 and TRBJ2-7, with 10 bases aligning to TRBD1. J lost 7 bases, V lost 1 base, and 10 bases had no gene match. The germline CDR1 and CDR2 sequences are SGHAT and FQNNGV. The CDR3 contains 16 residues. The DNA for the CDR3 is TGTGCCAGCAGCTTAGTACTGGGGGACAGGGGCTCGGAGCAGTACTTC. Translated: CASSLVLGDRGSEQYF.

The chain links TRBV9 to TRBJ2-7; TRBD1 agrees at 12 bases. CDR3 size: 16 residues. CDR1 and CDR2 (germline): SGDLS, YYNGEE. With 1 base clipped from V and 4 bases from J, the junction kept 6 bases outside the gene matches. The CDR3 DNA is TGTGCCAGCAGCGTAAAGGGACAGGGGGCGAGGTACGAGCAGTACTTC. Translated: CASSVKGQGARYEQYF. The variable domain in full, with the rest retrieved from reference TRBV9 and TRBJ2-7, is DSGVTQTPKHLITATGQRVTLRCSPRSGDLSVYWYQQSLDQGLQFLIQYYNGEERAKGNILERFSAQQFPDLHSELNLSSLELGDSALYFCASSVKGQGARYEQYFGPGTRLTVT.

The J gene is TRBJ2-5, the V gene TRBV5-1; TRBD2 might be the D (5 bases). The CDR3 is 14 amino acids. Germline V gene data show CDR1 as SGHRS and CDR2 as YFSETQ. V dropped 2 bases and J dropped 4 bases, with 12 bases sitting between them. For the CDR3, the DNA is TGCGCCAGCAGCTTCTCGGGAATTGGAGAGACCCAGTACTTC. This codes for CASSFSGIGETQYF. The variable domain in full, completed from reference TRBV5-1 and TRBJ2-5, reads KAGVTQTPRYLIKTRGQQVTLSCSPISGHRSVSWYQQTPGQGLQFLFEYFSETQRNKGNFPGRFSGRQFSNSRSEMNVSTLELGDSALYLCASSFSGIGETQYFGPGTRLLVL.

The V gene is TRBV4-1, the J gene TRBJ2-3; 15 bases match TRBD2. V was clipped by 0 bases and J by 9 bases; unmatched bases: 4. This CDR3 comprises 16 residues. Germline V gives CDR1 MGHRA, CDR2 YSYEKL. CDR3 region: CASSQDRGTSGRTQYF. CDR3 bases: TGCGCCAGCAGCCAAGATCGGGGGACTAGCGGGAGGACGCAGTATTTT.

This rearrangement joins TRBV6-1 to TRBJ2-2, with TRBD2 matching over 9 bases. The germline V gene encodes CDR1 MNHNS and CDR2 SASEGT. J lost 4 bases, V lost 1 base, and 7 bases had no gene match. The CDR3 is made up of 17 amino acids. The CDR3 DNA reads as TGTGCCAGCAGTGAAGGTTTTCTAGCGGGGAGCACCGGGGAGCTGTTTTTT. It is translated as CASSEGFLAGSTGELFF.

V gene TRBV5-6 combines with J gene TRBJ1-2; 8 bases fit TRBD1. Trimming took 0 bases from V and 7 from J; bases not matched to a gene: 11. CDR1 and CDR2 from the germline V gene are SGHDT and YYEEEE. The CDR3 is made up of 16 amino acids. CDR3 amino acids: CASSLVGVSGGAGYTF. CDR3 DNA sequence: TGTGCCAGCAGCTTGGTTGGAGTGTCAGGGGGCGCTGGCTACACCTTC.

V usage is TRBV4-3 and J usage is TRBJ2-2, with 7 bases fitting TRBD1. The CDR3 has 16 residues. Germline-derived CDR1 and CDR2 are LGHNA and YSLEER. With 0 bases clipped from V and 4 bases from J, the junction kept 5 bases outside the gene matches. This CDR3 is CASSQEQGGGTGELFF. DNA for the CDR3: TGCGCCAGCAGCCAAGAACAAGGGGGCGGCACCGGGGAGCTGTTTTTT.

This clone was observed a handful of times. V is TRBV27 and J is TRBJ2-7; TRBD1 agrees at 9 bases. Germline V gene sequence: CDR1 MNHEY, CDR2 SMNVEV (reference sequence). V shed 5 bases and J 7 bases; nucleotides not matched to a gene: 12. The CDR3 runs 15 residues. Here the CDR3 reads CASSIGQGPGREQYF. CDR3 nucleotides: TGTGCCAGCAGTATCGGACAGGGGCCAGGTCGGGAGCAGTACTTC.

The chain links TRBV27 to TRBJ2-5; the match to TRBD2 covers 14 bases. This CDR3 has 17 amino acids. V shed 6 bases, J shed 5 bases, and the junction held 11 bases outside the gene matches. The germline gives CDR1 MNHEY, CDR2 SMNVEV (reference sequence). The CDR3 DNA is TGTGCCAGCAGAACACTGACTAGCGGGGGGGCCCGGGAGACCCAGTACTTC. The encoded protein is CASRTLTSGGARETQYF.

This sequence joins TRBV4-2 and TRBJ2-2; 8 bases map to TRBD2. The CDR3 totals 18 residues. With 4 bases clipped from V and 1 base from J, the junction kept 11 bases outside the gene matches. Germline V CDR1 and CDR2: LGHNA, YNFKEQ. The CDR3 region is CASSRVKSGGWNTGELFF. For the CDR3, the DNA is TGTGCCAGCAGCCGCGTTAAATCGGGAGGGTGGAACACCGGGGAGCTGTTTTTT.

The chain has TRBV9 and TRBJ1-5, with 8 bases that match TRBD1. The CDR3 length is 15 residues. The trim removed 3 bases at V and 5 bases at J, leaving 7 bases unmatched. Germline loops: CDR1 SGDLS, CDR2 YYNGEE. This chain's CDR3 is CASSGGQGHYQPQHF. In DNA form, the CDR3 reads TGTGCCAGCAGCGGCGGACAGGGCCATTATCAGCCCCAGCATTTT.

This clone was observed a few times. J is TRBJ1-5 and V is TRBV11-2; possibly TRBD1 for D (6 bases). The CDR3 extends over 15 amino acids. Germline V gives CDR1 SGHAT, CDR2 FQNNGV. V shed 3 bases and J shed 0 bases, with 9 bases lying between them. CDR3 sequence: CASSFRGPSNQPQHF. The CDR3 region has the DNA TGTGCCAGCAGCTTCAGGGGTCCTAGCAATCAGCCCCAGCATTTT.

The J gene is TRBJ2-5, the V gene TRBV7-9; D is possibly TRBD2 (6 bases). The CDR3 has 12 residues. The germline V and J ends were trimmed by 4 bases and 7 bases, with 10 bases remaining between them. The V gene's germline CDR1 is SEHNR and CDR2 FQNEAQ (reference sequence). In DNA form, the CDR3 reads TGTGCCAGCAGCTCGGGACTGGGGACCCAGTACTTC. Translating it yields CASSSGLGTQYF.

V is TRBV5-1 and J is TRBJ1-3, with a possible D match to TRBD1 (6 bases). The V end lost 0 bases, the J end lost 5 bases, and 18 bases lay between the germline ends. The CDR3 totals 17 residues. CDR1 and CDR2 (germline): SGHRS, YFSETQ. CDR3 DNA sequence: TGCGCCAGCAGCTTGGAGGGGCGGGGGCGTTTTAGAAACACCATATATTTT. Protein product: CASSLEGRGRFRNTIYF.

This chain joins TRBV7-2 and TRBJ2-2; D is ambiguous. Trimming removed 5 bases from V and 7 bases from J, with 17 bases in between. CDR1 and CDR2 from the germline V gene are SGHTA and FQGNSA. The CDR3 has 15 residues. CDR3 amino acids: CASSPRPGYGGELFF. The CDR3 DNA reads as TGTGCCAGCAGCCCGAGGCCCGGGTACGGCGGGGAGCTGTTTTTT.

This chain uses TRBV18 with TRBJ2-1; TRBD2 aligns across 7 bases. CDR1 and CDR2 (germline): KGHSH, LQKENI. J gave up 6 bases and V 2 bases, and 4 bases lay outside the gene matches. The CDR3 loop spans 14 amino acids. The DNA of the CDR3 is TGTGCCAGCTCACCATACGGGACTACCAATGAGCAGTTCTTC. Its protein product is CASSPYGTTNEQFF.

This clone was seen only once. The chain combines TRBV9 with TRBJ2-1, with 7 nucleotides matching TRBD1. J lost 4 bases, V lost 7 bases, and 8 bases had no gene match. Germline CDR1 is SGDLS and CDR2 is YYNGEE. This CDR3 is built from 14 residues. CDR3 nucleotide sequence: TGTGCCAGCGGGACAGAGAGCGAGTACAATGAGCAGTTCTTC. Amino acids: CASGTESEYNEQFF.

The chain links TRBV9 to TRBJ2-5, with 14 bases fitting TRBD2. With V trimmed by 0 bases and J by 4 bases, 5 bases remained unmatched. CDR3 length equals 17 residues. CDR1 is SGDLS, CDR2 YYNGEE, per germline. CDR3 nucleotides: TGTGCCAGCAGCGTAGGAGGGGGACTAGCGGGAGTAGAGACCCAGTACTTC. It specifies CASSVGGGLAGVETQYF.

The chain is built from TRBV12-3 or TRBV12-4 and TRBJ1-2, with 9 positions matching TRBD1. This CDR3 has 12 amino acids. V shed 6 bases and J 7 bases; nucleotides not matched to a gene: 3. DNA for the CDR3: TGTGCCAGCAGCGGGACAGGGAGTGGCTACACCTTC. Translating gives CASSGTGSGYTF.